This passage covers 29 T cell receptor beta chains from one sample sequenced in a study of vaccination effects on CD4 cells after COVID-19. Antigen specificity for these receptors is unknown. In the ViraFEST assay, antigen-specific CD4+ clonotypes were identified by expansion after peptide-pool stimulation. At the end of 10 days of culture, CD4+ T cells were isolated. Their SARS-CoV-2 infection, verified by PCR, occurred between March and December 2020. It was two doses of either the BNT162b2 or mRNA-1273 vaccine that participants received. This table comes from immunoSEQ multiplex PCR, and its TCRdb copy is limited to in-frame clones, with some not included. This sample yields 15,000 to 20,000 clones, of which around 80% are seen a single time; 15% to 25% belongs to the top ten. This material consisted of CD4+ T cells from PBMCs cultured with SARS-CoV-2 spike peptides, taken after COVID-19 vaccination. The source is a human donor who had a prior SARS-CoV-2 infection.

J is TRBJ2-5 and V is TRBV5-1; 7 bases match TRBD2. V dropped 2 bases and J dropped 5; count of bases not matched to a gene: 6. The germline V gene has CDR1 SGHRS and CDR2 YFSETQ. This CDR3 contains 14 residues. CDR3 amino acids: CASSFSGREETQYF. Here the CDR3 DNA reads TGCGCCAGCAGCTTTTCGGGGCGGGAGGAGACCCAGTACTTC.

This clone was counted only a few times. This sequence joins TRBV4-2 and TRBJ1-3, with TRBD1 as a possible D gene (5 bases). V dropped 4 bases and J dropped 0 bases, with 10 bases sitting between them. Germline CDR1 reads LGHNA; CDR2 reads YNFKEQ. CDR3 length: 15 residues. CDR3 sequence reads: CASSPEGTSGNTIYF. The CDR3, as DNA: TGTGCCAGCAGCCCAGAGGGGACCTCTGGAAACACCATATATTTT.

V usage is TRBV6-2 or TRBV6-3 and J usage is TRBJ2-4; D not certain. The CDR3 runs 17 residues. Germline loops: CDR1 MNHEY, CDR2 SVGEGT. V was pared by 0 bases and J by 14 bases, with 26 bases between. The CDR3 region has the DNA TGTGCCAGCAGTTACTCCGACTTAGGACGCCGGCCTCTAAAGAAGTACTTC. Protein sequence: CASSYSDLGRRPLKKYF.

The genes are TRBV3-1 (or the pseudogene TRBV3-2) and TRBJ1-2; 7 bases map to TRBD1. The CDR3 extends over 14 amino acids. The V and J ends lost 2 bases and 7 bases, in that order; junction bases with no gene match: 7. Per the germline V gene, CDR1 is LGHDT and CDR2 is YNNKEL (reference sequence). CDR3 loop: CASSQIQGVRGYTF. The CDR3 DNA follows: TGTGCCAGCAGCCAAATCCAGGGGGTACGTGGCTACACCTTC.

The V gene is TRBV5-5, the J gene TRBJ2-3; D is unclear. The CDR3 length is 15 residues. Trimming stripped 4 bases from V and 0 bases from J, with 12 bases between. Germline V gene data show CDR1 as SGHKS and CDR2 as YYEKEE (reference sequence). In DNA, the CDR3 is TGTGCCAGCAGCCCTTATGGAACTAGCACAGATACGCAGTATTTT. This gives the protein CASSPYGTSTDTQYF.

CDR3 sequence: CASSQTGINEQYF. In DNA form, the CDR3 reads TGCGCCAGCAGCCAAACAGGGATCAACGAGCAGTACTTC. The genes are TRBV4-1 and TRBJ2-7, with D perhaps TRBD1 (6 bases). V lost 2 bases, J lost 5 bases, and 10 bases lay in between. Germline V CDR1 and CDR2: MGHRA, YSYEKL. This CDR3 contains 13 residues.

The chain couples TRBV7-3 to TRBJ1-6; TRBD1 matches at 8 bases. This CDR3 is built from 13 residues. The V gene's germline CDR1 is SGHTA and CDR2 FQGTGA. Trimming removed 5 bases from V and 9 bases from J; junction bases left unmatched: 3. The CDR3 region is CASSPTGGSPLHF. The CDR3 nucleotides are TGTGCCAGCAGCCCTACAGGGGGTTCACCCCTCCACTTT.

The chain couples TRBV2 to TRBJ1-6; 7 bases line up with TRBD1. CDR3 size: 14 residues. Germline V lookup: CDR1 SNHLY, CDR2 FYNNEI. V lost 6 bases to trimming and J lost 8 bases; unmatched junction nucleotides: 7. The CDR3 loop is CASRRQGMDSPLHF. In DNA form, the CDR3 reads TGTGCCAGCAGGCGACAGGGTATGGATTCACCCCTCCACTTT.

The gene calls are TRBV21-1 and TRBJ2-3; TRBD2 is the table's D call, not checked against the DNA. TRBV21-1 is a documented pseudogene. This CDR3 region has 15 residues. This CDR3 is CASSKGEIATDTQYF. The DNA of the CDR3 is TGTGCCAGCAGCAAAGGGGAGATCGCCACAGATACGCAGTATTTT.

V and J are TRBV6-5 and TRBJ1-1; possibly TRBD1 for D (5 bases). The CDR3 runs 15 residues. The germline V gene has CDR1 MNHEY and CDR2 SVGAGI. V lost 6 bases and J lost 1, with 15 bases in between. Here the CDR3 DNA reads TGTGCCAGCAGAATTCAGGGAAACGGGAACACTGAAGCTTTCTTT. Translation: CASRIQGNGNTEAFF.

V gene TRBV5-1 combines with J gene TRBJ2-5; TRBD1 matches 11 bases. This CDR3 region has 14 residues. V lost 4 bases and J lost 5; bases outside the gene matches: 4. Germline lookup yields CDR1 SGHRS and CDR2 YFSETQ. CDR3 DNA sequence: TGCGCCAGCAGCCGGACAGGGGGCGGCGAGACCCAGTACTTC. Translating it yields CASSRTGGGETQYF. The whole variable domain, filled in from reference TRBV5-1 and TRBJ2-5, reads KAGVTQTPRYLIKTRGQQVTLSCSPISGHRSVSWYQQTPGQGLQFLFEYFSETQRNKGNFPGRFSGRQFSNSRSEMNVSTLELGDSALYLCASSRTGGGETQYFGPGTRLLVL.

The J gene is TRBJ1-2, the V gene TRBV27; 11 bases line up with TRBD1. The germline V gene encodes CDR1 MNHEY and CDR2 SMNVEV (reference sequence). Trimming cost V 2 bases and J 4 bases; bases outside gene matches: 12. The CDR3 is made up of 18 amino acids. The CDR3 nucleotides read TGTGCCAGCAGTTTAGAGAGGGGACAGGGGGTAAAATTCTATGGCTACACCTTC. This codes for CASSLERGQGVKFYGYTF.

CDR3 nucleotide sequence: TGTGCCAGTAGTCAAAGGGGGTCCAATGAGCAGTTCTTC. Residues: CASSQRGSNEQFF. V gene TRBV19 combines with J gene TRBJ2-1; possibly TRBD1 for D (6 bases). Germline V gene data show CDR1 as LNHDA and CDR2 as SQIVND (reference sequence). The CDR3 loop spans 13 amino acids. The V and J ends lost 5 bases and 6 bases respectively, with 11 bases between them.

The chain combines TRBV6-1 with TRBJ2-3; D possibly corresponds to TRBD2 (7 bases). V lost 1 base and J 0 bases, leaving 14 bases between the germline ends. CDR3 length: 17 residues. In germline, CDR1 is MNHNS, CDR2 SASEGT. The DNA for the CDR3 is TGTGCCAGCAGTGAAGGCGGGGGCCATTATAGCACAGATACGCAGTATTTT. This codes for CASSEGGGHYSTDTQYF.

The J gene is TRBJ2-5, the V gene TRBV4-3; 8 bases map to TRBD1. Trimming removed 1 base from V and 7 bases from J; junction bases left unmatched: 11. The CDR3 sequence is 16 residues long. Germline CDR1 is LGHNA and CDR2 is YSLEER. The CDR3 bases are TGCGCCAGCAGCCAAGCCGGGTTCGGACAGGGTGTGACCCAGTACTTC. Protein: CASSQAGFGQGVTQYF.

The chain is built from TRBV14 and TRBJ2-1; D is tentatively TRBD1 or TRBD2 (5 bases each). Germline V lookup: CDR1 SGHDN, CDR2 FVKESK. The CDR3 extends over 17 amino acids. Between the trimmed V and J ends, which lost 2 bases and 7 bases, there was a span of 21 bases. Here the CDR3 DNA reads TGTGCCAGCAGCCAAAATTGGGGACCGTACAACCCTAATGAGCAGTTCTTC. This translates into CASSQNWGPYNPNEQFF.

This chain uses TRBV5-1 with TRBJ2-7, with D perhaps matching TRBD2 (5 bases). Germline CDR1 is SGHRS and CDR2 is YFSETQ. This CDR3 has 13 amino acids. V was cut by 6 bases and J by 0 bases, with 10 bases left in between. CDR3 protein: CASNARDSYEQYF. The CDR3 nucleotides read TGCGCCAGCAATGCCCGGGACTCCTACGAGCAGTACTTC.

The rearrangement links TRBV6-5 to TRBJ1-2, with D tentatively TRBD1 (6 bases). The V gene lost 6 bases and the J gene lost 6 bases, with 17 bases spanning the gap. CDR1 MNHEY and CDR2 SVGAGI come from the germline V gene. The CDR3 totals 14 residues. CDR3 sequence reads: CASREEGGVHGYTF. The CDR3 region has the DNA TGTGCCAGCAGGGAGGAGGGGGGTGTCCATGGCTACACCTTC.

The CDR3 coding sequence is TGTGCCAGTAGGGCCGGGGGCTCCTACAATGAGCAGTTCTTC. Residues: CASRAGGSYNEQFF. V is TRBV28 and J is TRBJ2-1, with a tentative D call TRBD2 (6 bases). Germline CDR1 is MDHEN and CDR2 is SYDVKM. Deletions cut 9 bases from V and 0 bases from J, with 12 bases between. CDR3 size: 14 residues.

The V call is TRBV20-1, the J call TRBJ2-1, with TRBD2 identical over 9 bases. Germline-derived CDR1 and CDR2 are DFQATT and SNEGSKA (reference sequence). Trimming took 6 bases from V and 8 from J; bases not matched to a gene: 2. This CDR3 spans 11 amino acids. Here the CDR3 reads CSAQRGDEQFF. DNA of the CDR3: TGCAGTGCCCAGCGGGGGGATGAGCAGTTCTTC.

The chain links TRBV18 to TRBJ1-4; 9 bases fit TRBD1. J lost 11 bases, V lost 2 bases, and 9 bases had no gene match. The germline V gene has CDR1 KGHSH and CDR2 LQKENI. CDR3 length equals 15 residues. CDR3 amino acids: CASSPGWGQGGKLFF. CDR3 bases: TGTGCCAGCTCACCAGGCTGGGGACAGGGAGGGAAACTGTTTTTT.

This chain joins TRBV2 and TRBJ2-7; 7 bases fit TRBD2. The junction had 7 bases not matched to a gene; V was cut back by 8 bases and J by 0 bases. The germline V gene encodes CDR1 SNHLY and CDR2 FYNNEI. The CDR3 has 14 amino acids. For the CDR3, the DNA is TGTGCCAGCCTGGCGGGAGCCTTCTCCTACGAGCAGTACTTC. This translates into CASLAGAFSYEQYF.

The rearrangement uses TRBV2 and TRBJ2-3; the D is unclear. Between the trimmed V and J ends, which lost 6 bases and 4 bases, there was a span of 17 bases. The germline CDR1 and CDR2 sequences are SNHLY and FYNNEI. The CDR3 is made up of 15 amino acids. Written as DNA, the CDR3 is TGTGCCAGCAGCGCGTGGGCTCCCCAATCAGATACGCAGTATTTT. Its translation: CASSAWAPQSDTQYF.

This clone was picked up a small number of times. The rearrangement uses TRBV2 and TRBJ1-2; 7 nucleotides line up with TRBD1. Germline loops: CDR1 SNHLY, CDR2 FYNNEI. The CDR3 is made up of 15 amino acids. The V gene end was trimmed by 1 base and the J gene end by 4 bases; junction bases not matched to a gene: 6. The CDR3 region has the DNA TGTGCCAGCAGTGAAGGGACAGGATGGAGCTATGGCTACACCTTC. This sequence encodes CASSEGTGWSYGYTF.

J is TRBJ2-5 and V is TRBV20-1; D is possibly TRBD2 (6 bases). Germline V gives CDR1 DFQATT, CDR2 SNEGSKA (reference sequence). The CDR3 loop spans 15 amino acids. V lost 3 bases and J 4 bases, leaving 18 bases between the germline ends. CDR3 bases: TGCAGTGCTAGTCCCGGGAGAGGGAGAAGAGAGACCCAGTACTTC. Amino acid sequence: CSASPGRGRRETQYF.

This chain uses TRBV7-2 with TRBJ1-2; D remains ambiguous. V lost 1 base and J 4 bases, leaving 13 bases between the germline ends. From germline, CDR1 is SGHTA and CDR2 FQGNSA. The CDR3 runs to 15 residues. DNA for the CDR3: TGTGCCAGCAGCTTAGGGCCAGAGTTTGGCTATGGCTACACCTTC. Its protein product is CASSLGPEFGYGYTF.

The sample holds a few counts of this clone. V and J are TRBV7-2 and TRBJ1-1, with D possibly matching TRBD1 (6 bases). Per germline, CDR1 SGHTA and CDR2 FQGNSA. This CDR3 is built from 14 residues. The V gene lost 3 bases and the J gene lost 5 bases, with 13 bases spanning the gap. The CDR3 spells CASSFGQGRTEAFF. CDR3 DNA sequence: TGTGCCAGCAGCTTCGGGCAGGGGAGGACTGAAGCTTTCTTT.

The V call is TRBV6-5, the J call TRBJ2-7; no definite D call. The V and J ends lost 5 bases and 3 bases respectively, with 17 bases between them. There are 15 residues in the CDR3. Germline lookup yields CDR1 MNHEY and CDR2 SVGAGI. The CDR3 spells CASSLGNGWGYEQYF. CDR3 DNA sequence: TGTGCCAGCAGTCTTGGGAACGGGTGGGGCTACGAGCAGTACTTC.

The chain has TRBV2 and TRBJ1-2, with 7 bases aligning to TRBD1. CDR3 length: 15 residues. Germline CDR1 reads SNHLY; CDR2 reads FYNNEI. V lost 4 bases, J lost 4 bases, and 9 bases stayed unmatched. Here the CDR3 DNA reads TGTGCCAGCAGTGGGGACAGTGGATCTCGCTATGGCTACACCTTC. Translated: CASSGDSGSRYGYTF.